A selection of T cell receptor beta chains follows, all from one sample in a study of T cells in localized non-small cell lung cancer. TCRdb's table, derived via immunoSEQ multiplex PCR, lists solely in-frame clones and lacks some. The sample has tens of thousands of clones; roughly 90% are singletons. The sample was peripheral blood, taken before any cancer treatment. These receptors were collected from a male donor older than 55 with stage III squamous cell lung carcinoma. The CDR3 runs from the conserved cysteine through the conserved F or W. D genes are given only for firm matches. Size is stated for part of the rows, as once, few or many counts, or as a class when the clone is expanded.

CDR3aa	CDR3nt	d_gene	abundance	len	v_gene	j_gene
CASTSGVTNTGELFF	TGCGCCAGCACCTCCGGTGTAACGAACACCGGGGAGCTGTTTTTT	-	once	15	TRBV5-1	TRBJ2-2
CASSHLGEFQETQYF	TGTGCCAGCAGCCACCTCGGGGAGTTCCAAGAGACCCAGTACTTC	-	-	15	TRBV14	TRBJ2-5
CASSLGEIDYGYTF	TGTGCCAGCAGCTTGGGAGAGATTGACTATGGCTACACCTTC	-	-	14	TRBV5-4	TRBJ1-2
CAWRWTDNSPLHF	TGTGCCTGGAGATGGACCGATAATTCACCCCTCCACTTT	-	-	13	TRBV30	TRBJ1-6
CASSSGPRTGAYEQYF	TGTGCCAGCAGCTCGGGGCCGAGGACAGGGGCTTACGAGCAGTACTTC	TRBD1	-	16	TRBV5-4	TRBJ2-7
CASSVVGGRYTDTQYF	TGTGCCAGCAGCGTAGTGGGAGGGCGATACACAGATACGCAGTATTTT	TRBD2	-	16	TRBV9	TRBJ2-3
CASSLSTTGLSYEQYF	TGTGCCAGCAGCTTATCTACAACAGGGCTCTCCTACGAGCAGTACTTC	-	few	16	TRBV7-6	TRBJ2-7
CASSIIGSRNTEAFF	TGTGCCAGTAGTATAATTGGATCAAGGAACACTGAAGCTTTCTTT	-	-	15	TRBV19	TRBJ1-1
CSARGTRGYTF	TGCAGTGCCCGAGGGACAAGAGGCTACACCTTC	-	-	11	TRBV20-1	TRBJ1-2
CASSSTSGTTSYEQYF	TGTGCCAGCAGCTCCACTTCCGGGACCACTTCCTACGAGCAGTACTTC	-	-	16	TRBV7-9	TRBJ2-7
CASSLVMGGTDTQYF	TGTGCCAGCAGCTTAGTGATGGGCGGCACAGATACGCAGTATTTT	-	-	15	TRBV7-9	TRBJ2-3
CAWSGHRYEQYF	TGTGCCTGGAGTGGGCACCGATACGAGCAGTACTTC	-	-	12	TRBV30	TRBJ2-7
CASSSATKFGYTF	TGTGCCAGCTCCTCAGCTACCAAATTTGGCTACACCTTC	-	-	13	TRBV19	TRBJ1-2
CASSSLLEGNYGYTF	TGTGCCAGCAGCTCCCTGTTAGAGGGAAACTATGGCTACACCTTC	-	-	15	TRBV11-2	TRBJ1-2
CASSLSSQHYEQYF	TGTGCCAGCAGCTTATCCAGCCAACATTACGAGCAGTACTTC	-	-	14	TRBV7-6	TRBJ2-7
CASSPGQGAYSPLHF	TGTGCCAGCTCACCCGGACAGGGGGCCTATTCACCCCTCCACTTT	TRBD1	many	15	TRBV18	TRBJ1-6
CASSAPTPGPGELFF	TGTGCCAGCAGTGCCCCCACTCCCGGGCCCGGGGAGCTGTTTTTT	-	-	15	TRBV25-1	TRBJ2-2
CASQGQAEQFF	TGTGCCAGTCAGGGACAGGCTGAGCAGTTCTTC	TRBD1	-	11	TRBV19	TRBJ2-1
CASSPRQIATNEKLFF	TGTGCCAGTAGTCCGAGACAGATTGCAACTAATGAAAAACTGTTTTTT	-	-	16	TRBV19	TRBJ1-4
CASSLDLADTQYF	TGCGCCAGCAGCTTGGACCTTGCAGATACGCAGTATTTT	-	-	13	TRBV5-1	TRBJ2-3
CASSLIQHSGNTIYF	TGTGCCAGCAGCTTAATCCAGCACTCTGGAAACACCATATATTTT	-	-	15	TRBV7-2	TRBJ1-3
CASSLSGVSSPLHF	TGTGCCAGCAGCTTGTCAGGGGTAAGCTCACCCCTCCACTTT	-	few	14	TRBV7-2	TRBJ1-6
CASTLAGADNEQFF	TGTGCCAGCACCCTAGCGGGGGCTGACAATGAGCAGTTCTTC	TRBD2	-	14	TRBV27	TRBJ2-1
CASSPGARGVSYEQYF	TGCGCCAGCAGCCCGGGGGCGAGGGGCGTCTCCTACGAGCAGTACTTC	-	-	16	TRBV5-1	TRBJ2-7
CASSMVGPGGEQFF	TGTGCCAGTAGTATGGTGGGACCCGGGGGTGAGCAGTTCTTC	-	-	14	TRBV19	TRBJ2-1
CASSPTGTNEKLFF	TGCGCCAGCAGCCCGACAGGGACTAATGAAAAACTGTTTTTT	TRBD1	-	14	TRBV5-1	TRBJ1-4
CASSDIGTSGNLADTQYF	TGTGCCAGCAGCGATATTGGGACTAGCGGGAATTTAGCAGATACGCAGTATTTT	TRBD2	-	18	TRBV28	TRBJ2-3